A selection of T cell receptor beta chains follows, all from one sample in a study of OX40 agonist ivuxolimab in advanced cancers. Method: immunoSEQ multiplex PCR; TCRdb's copy keeps in-frame clones and lacks some. This table holds approximately 11,000 clones, 70% to 85% found once. The sequencing used CD4+ or CD8+ T cells sorted from blood, collected in a trial of the OX40 agonist ivuxolimab. All receptors derive from an adult with an advanced solid tumor such as melanoma, head and neck, liver or kidney cancer. CDR3s leave out the opening cysteine and the closing phenylalanine or tryptophan. The D gene is left open where the match is weak.

J | V | D | CDR3
TRBJ2-3 | TRBV5-1 | NA | ASSLGGGATDTQY
TRBJ1-3 | TRBV25-1 | TRBD1 | ASSEPTGNGNTIY
TRBJ2-2 | TRBV9 | NA | ASQGSTGELF
TRBJ1-5 | TRBV30 | NA | AWSANPQH
TRBJ2-3 | TRBV4-1 | NA | ASTYSDLSTDTQY
TRBJ1-2 | TRBV4-1 | NA | ASSQGGLSNYGYT
TRBJ2-5 | TRBV7-6 | TRBD2 | ASSLGGSGGETQY
TRBJ2-3 | TRBV21-1 | NA | ASREHGTSGRAPDTQY
TRBJ1-5 | TRBV7-8 | TRBD1 | ASSLTGLHQPQH
TRBJ1-2 | TRBV7-3 | NA | ASRSTSSDGYT
TRBJ1-4 | TRBV7-9 | NA | ASSLVAGNEKLF
TRBJ1-2 | TRBV5-6 | NA | ASSLARPYGYT
TRBJ1-4 | TRBV19 | NA | ASSATGPSTEKLF
TRBJ2-7 | TRBV2 | NA | ASKSQGGYEQY